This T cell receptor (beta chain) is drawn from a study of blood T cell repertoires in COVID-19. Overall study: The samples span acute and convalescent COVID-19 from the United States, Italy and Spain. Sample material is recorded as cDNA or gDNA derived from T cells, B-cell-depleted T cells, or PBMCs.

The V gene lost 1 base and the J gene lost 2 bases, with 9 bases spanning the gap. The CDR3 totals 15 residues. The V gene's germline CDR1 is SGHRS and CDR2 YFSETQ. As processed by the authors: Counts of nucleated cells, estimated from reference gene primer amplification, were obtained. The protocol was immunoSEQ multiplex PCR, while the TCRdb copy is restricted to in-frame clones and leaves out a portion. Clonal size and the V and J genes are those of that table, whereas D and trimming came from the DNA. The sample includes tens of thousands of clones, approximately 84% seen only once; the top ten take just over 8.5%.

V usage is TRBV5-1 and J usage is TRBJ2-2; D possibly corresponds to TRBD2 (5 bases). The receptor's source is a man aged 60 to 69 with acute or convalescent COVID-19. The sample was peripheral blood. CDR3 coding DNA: TGCGCCAGCAGCTTGCCCAGCGGAAACACCGGGGAGCTGTTTTTT. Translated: CASSLPSGNTGELFF.